The 2 T cell receptor beta chains below all came from one sample that was sequenced in a study of cytomegalovirus exposure and HLA in healthy donors. Vbeta (60) and Jbeta (13) primers were used in the PCR. Some clones are missing from TCRdb's copy, which holds only in-frame ones; the method was immunoSEQ multiplex PCR. The sample lists approximately 150,000 clones, around 65% seen once, with 2.8% in the top ten. Material for sequencing was PBMCs. The receptors come from a woman in her thirties or forties in good health and CMV-seropositive.

This chain uses TRBV2 with TRBJ2-7; no clear D gene. Germline V lookup: CDR1 SNHLY, CDR2 FYNNEI. CDR3 length: 10 amino acids. Trimming shortened V by 7 bases and J by 2 bases, and 3 bases separated the two germline ends. The CDR3 spells CASNTYEQYF. CDR3 sequence (DNA): TGTGCCAGCAACACCTACGAGCAGTACTTC.

This clone showed up just once. The V call is TRBV6-5, the J call TRBJ2-7, with TRBD2 matching 8 bases. The V gene's germline CDR1 is MNHEY and CDR2 SVGAGI. After removal of 6 bases from V and 9 bases from J, the junction contained 16 bases not matched to a gene. This CDR3 contains 15 residues. CDR3 nucleotide sequence: TGTGCCAGCAGACGCCAACCTAGCGGGTCGGCGGGGCAGTACTTC. It yields the protein CASRRQPSGSAGQYF.